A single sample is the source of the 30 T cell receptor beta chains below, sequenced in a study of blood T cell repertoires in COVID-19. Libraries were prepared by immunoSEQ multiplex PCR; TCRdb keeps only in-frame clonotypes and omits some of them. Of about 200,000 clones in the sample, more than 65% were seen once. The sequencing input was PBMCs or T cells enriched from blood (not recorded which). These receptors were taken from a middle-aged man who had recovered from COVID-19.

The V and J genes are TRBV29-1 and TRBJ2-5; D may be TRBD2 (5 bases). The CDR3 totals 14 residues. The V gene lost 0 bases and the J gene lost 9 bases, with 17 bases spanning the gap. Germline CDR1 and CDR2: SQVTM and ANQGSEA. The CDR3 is CSVEDVGGSRSQYF. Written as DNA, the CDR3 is TGCAGCGTTGAAGATGTAGGCGGGTCCAGGTCCCAGTACTTC. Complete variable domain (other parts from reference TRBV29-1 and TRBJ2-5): SAVISQKPSRDICQRGTSLTIQCQVDSQVTMMFWYRQQPGQSLTLIATANQGSEATYESGFVIDKFPISRPNLTFSTLTVSNMSPEDSSIYLCSVEDVGGSRSQYFGPGTRLLVL.

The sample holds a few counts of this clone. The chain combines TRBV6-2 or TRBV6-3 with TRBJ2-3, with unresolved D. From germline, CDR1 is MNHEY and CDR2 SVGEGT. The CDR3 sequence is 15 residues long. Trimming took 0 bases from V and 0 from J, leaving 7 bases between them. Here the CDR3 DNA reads TGTGCCAGCAGTTACTCGCTGACTAGCACAGATACGCAGTATTTT. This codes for CASSYSLTSTDTQYF.

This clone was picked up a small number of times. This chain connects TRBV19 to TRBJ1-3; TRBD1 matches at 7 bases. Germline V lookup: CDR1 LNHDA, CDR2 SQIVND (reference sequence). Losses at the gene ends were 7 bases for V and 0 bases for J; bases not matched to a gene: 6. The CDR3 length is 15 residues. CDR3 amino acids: CASMPTGRSGNTIYF. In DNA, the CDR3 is TGTGCCAGTATGCCGACAGGGCGCTCTGGAAACACCATATATTTT.

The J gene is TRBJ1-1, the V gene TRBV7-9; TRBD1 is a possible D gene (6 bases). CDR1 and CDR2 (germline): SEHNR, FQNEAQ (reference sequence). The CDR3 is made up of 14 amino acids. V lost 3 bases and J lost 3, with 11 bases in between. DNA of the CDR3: TGTGCCAGCAGCTTCAACAGGGACCACACTGAAGCTTTCTTT. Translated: CASSFNRDHTEAFF.

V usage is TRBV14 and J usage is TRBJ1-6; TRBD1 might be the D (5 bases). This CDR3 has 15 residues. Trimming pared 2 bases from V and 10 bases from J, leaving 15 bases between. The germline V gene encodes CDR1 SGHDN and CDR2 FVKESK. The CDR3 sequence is CASSQSYAGESPLHF. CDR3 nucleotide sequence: TGTGCCAGCAGCCAATCGTATGCGGGGGAATCACCCCTCCACTTT.

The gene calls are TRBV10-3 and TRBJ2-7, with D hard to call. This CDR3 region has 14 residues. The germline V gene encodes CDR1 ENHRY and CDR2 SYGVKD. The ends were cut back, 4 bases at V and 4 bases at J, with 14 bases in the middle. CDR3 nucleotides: TGTGCCATCAGTGGTGAGGCCAGACCTTACGAGCAGTACTTC. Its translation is CAISGEARPYEQYF.

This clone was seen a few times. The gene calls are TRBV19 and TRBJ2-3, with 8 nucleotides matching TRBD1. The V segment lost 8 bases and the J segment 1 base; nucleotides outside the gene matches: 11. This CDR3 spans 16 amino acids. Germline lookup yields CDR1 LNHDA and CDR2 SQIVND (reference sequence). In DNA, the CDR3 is TGTGCCAGTGACCGACAGGGGATCCTAGGCACAGATACGCAGTATTTT. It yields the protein CASDRQGILGTDTQYF.

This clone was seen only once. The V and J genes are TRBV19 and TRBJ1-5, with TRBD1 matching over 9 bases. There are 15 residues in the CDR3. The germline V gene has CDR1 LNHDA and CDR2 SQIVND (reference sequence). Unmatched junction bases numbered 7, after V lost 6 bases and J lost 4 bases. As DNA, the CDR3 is TGTGCCAGTAGCAGGGACAGGGTGGGTAATCAGCCCCAGCATTTT. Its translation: CASSRDRVGNQPQHF.

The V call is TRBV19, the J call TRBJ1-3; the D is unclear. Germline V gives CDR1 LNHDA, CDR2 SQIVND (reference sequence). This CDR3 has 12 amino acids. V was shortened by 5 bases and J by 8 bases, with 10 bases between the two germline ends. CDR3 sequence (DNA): TGTGCCAGTAGTGCCCACTTTGACACCATATATTTT. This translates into CASSAHFDTIYF.

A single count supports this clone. CDR3 loop: CASSPQRQGAGNTIYF. In DNA, the CDR3 is TGTGCCAGCTCACCACAAAGACAGGGGGCTGGAAACACCATATATTTT. The V and J genes are TRBV18 and TRBJ1-3; 9 nucleotides align to TRBD1. V trimming: 1 base; J trimming: 2 bases; junction bases outside the gene matches: 3. Germline values: CDR1 KGHSH, CDR2 LQKENI. CDR3 length equals 16 residues.

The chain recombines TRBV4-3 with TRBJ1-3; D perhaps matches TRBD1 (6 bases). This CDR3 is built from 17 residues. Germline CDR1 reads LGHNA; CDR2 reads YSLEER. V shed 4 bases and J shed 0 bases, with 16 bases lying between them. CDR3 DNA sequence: TGCGCCAGCAGCCCCGGAATCACAGGGAGCTCTGGAAACACCATATATTTT. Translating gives CASSPGITGSSGNTIYF.

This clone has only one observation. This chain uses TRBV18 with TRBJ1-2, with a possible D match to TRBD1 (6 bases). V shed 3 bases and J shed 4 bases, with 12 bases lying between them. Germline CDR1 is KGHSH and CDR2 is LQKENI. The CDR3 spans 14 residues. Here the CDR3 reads CASSPTGSPYGYTF. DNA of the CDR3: TGTGCCAGCTCACCGACAGGCTCTCCCTATGGCTACACCTTC. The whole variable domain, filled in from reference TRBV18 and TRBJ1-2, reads NAGVMQNPRHLVRRRGQEARLRCSPMKGHSHVYWYRQLPEEGLKFMVYLQKENIIDESGMPKERFSAEFPKEGPSILRIQQVVRGDSAAYFCASSPTGSPYGYTFGSGTRLTVV.

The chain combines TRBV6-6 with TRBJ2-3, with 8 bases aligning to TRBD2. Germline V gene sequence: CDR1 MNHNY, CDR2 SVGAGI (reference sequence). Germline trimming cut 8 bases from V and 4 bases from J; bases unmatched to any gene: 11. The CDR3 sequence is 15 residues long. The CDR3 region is CASQKPGGPADTQYF. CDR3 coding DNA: TGTGCCAGCCAAAAGCCGGGGGGGCCGGCAGATACGCAGTATTTT.

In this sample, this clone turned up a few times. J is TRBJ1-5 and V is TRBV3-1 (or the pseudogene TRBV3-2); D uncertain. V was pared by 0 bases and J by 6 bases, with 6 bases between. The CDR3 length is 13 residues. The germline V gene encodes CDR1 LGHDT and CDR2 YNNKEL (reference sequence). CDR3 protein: CASSQERSQPQHF. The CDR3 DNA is TGTGCCAGCAGCCAAGAGAGGAGTCAGCCCCAGCATTTT.

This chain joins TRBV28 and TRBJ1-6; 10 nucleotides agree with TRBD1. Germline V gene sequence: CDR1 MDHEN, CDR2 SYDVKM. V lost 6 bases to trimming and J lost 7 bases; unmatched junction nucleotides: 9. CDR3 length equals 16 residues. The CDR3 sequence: CASRPGTGVANSPLHF. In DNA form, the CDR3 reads TGTGCCAGCAGGCCCGGGACAGGGGTTGCGAATTCACCCCTCCACTTT.

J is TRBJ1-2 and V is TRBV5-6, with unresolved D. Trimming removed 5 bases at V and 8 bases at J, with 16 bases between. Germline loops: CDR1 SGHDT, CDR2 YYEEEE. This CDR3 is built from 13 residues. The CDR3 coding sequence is TGTGCCAGCAGGCCAGAAGTTGGCTCCGGCTACACCTTC. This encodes CASRPEVGSGYTF. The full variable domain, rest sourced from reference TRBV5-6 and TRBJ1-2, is DAGVTQSPTHLIKTRGQQVTLRCSPKSGHDTVSWYQQALGQGPQFIFQYYEEEERQRGNFPDRFSGHQFPNYSSELNVNALLLGDSALYLCASRPEVGSGYTFGSGTRLTVV.

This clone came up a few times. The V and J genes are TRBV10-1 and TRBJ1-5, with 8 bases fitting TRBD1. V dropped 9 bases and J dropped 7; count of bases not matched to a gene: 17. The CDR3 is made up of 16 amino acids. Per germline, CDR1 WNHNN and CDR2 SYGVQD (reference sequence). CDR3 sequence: CASSPRTGYVRQPQHF. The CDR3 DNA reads TGCGCCAGTTCCCCCAGGACAGGGTATGTTCGGCAGCCCCAGCATTTT.

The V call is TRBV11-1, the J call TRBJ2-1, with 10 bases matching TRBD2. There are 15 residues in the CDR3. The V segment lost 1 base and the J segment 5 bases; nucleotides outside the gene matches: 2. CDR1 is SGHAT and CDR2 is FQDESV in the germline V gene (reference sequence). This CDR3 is CASSLVGLANNEQFF. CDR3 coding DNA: TGTGCCAGCAGCTTAGTGGGACTAGCGAACAATGAGCAGTTCTTC.

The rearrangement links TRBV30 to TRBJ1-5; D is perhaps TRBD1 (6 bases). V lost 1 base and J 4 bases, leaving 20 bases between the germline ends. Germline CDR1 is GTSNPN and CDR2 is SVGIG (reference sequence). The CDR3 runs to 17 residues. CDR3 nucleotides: TGTGCCTGGAGTGCCGGCGCAGGGCGGGGGGCTAATCAGCCCCAGCATTTT. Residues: CAWSAGAGRGANQPQHF.

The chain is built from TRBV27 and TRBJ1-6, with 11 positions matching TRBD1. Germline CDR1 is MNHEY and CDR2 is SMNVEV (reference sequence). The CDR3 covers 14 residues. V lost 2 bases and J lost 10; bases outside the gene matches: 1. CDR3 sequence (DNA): TGTGCCAGCAGTTTAGGGACAGGGGGGTCACCCCTCCACTTT. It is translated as CASSLGTGGSPLHF.

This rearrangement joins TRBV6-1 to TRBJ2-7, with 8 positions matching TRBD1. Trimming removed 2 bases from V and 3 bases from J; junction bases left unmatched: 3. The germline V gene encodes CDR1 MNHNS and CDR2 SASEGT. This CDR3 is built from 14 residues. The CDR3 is CASSEMTGDYEQYF. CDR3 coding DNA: TGTGCCAGCAGTGAAATGACAGGGGACTACGAGCAGTACTTC.

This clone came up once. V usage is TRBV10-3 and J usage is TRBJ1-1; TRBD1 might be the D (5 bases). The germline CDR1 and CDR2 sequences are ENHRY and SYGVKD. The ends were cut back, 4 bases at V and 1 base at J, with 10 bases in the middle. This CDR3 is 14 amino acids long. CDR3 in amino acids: CAISVGGKNTEAFF. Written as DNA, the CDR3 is TGTGCCATCAGTGTCGGGGGTAAGAACACTGAAGCTTTCTTT.

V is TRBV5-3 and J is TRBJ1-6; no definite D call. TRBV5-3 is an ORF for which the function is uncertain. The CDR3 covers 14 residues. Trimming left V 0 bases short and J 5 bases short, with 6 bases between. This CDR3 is CARSLEQNNSPLHF. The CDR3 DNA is TGTGCCAGAAGCTTGGAACAGAATAATTCACCCCTCCACTTT.

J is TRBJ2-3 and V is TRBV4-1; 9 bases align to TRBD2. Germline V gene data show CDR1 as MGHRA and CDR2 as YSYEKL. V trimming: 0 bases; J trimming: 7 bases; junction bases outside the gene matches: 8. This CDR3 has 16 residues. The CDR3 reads CASSQDPAGGSNTQYF. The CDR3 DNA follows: TGCGCCAGCAGCCAAGATCCGGCGGGGGGGTCAAATACGCAGTATTTT.

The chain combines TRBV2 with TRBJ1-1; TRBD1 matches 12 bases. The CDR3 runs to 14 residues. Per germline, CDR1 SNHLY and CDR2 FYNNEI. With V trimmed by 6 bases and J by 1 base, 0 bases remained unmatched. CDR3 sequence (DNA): TGTGCCAGCAGGGGACAGGGGGCGAACACTGAAGCTTTCTTT. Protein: CASRGQGANTEAFF. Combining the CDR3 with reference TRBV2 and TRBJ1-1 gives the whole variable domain EPEVTQTPSHQVTQMGQEVILRCVPISNHLYFYWYRQILGQKVEFLVSFYNNEISEKSEIFDDQFSVERPDGSNFTLKIRSTKLEDSAMYFCASRGQGANTEAFFGQGTRLTVV.

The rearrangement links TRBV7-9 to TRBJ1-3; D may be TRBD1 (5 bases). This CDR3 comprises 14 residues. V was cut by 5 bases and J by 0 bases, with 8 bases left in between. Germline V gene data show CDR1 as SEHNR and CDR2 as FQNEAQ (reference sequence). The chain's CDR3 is CASSLQVSGNTIYF. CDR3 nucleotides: TGTGCCAGCAGCCTACAGGTCTCTGGAAACACCATATATTTT.

CDR3 nucleotide sequence: TGTGCCAGCAGCCAAGTCGGGGGGGTTGGCTACACCTTC. Amino acid sequence: CASSQVGGVGYTF. The rearrangement joins TRBV3-1 (or the pseudogene TRBV3-2) to TRBJ1-2; D perhaps matches TRBD1 (5 bases). Germline V CDR1 and CDR2: LGHDT, YNNKEL (reference sequence). V lost 1 base and J 7 bases, leaving 10 bases between the germline ends. The CDR3 consists of 13 residues.

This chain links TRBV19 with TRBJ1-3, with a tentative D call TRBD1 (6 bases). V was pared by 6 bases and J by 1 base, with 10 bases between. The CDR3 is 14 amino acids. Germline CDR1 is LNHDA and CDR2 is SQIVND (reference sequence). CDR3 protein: CASSTGLSGNTIYF. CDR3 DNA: TGTGCCAGTAGCACAGGGTTGTCTGGAAACACCATATATTTT. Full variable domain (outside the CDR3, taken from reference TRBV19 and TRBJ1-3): DGGITQSPKYLFRKEGQNVTLSCEQNLNHDAMYWYRQDPGQGLRLIYYSQIVNDFQKGDIAEGYSVSREKKESFPLTVTSAQKNPTAFYLCASSTGLSGNTIYFGEGSWLTVV.

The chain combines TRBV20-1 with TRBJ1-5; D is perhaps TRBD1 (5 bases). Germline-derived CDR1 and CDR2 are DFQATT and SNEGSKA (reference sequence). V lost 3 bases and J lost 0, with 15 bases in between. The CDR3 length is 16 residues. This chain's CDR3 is CSASSVGDYSNQPQHF. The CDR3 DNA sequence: TGCAGTGCTAGTAGCGTAGGGGATTATAGCAATCAGCCCCAGCATTTT.

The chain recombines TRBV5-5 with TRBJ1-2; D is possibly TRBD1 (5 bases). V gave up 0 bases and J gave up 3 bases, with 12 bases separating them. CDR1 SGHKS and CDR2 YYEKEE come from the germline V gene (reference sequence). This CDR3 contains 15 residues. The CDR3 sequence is CASSLDRGAYYGYTF. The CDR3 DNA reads TGTGCCAGCAGCTTGGATAGGGGCGCTTACTATGGCTACACCTTC.